These T cell receptor beta chains were read from a single sample in a study of T cell repertoires in cytomegalovirus infection. TCRdb analysed the reads with MiXCR anew, one entry per CDR3 protein. Of around 240,000 distinct CDR3 sequences in the sample, approximately 22% were seen once. Material: CD8+ T cells from PBMCs. The receptor set was obtained from a human donor in good health (CMV status not recorded). Some clones in this sample may be carry-over from other donors' samples. Each CDR3 is given with its conserved first and last residue. The D gene is left open where the match is weak. Some rows mark clone size as missing; the rest say once, few, many or name a class of expanded clone.

d_call: TRBD1; clone_size: once; v_call: TRBV27; j_call: TRBJ1-2; cdr3_nt: TGTGCCAGCAGTCCCGGGACAGGACTAGACTATGGCTACACCTTC; cdr3_aa: CASSPGTGLDYGYTF
d_call: -; clone_size: -; v_call: TRBV23-1; j_call: TRBJ2-3; cdr3_nt: TGCGCCAGCAGTCTAAAGCCACAAAGTGGGGGATCGACAGATACGCAGTATTTT; cdr3_aa: CASSLKPQSGGSTDTQYF
d_call: -; clone_size: few; v_call: TRBV20-1; j_call: TRBJ1-1; cdr3_nt: TGCAGTGCTGCCGAATTAGGGGATCCAAACACTGAAGCTTTCTTT; cdr3_aa: CSAAELGDPNTEAFF
d_call: -; clone_size: -; v_call: TRBV20-1; j_call: TRBJ1-2; cdr3_nt: TGCAGTGCTGAGACAGGATCTAACTATGGCTACACCTTC; cdr3_aa: CSAETGSNYGYTF
d_call: -; clone_size: -; v_call: TRBV24-1; j_call: TRBJ2-7; cdr3_nt: TGTGCCACCAGTGAACCTGGCCGTTACGAGCAGTACTTC; cdr3_aa: CATSEPGRYEQYF
d_call: TRBD2; clone_size: many; v_call: TRBV7-2; j_call: TRBJ2-7; cdr3_nt: TGTGCCAGCAGCCGCGGGGGGTACTCCTACGAGCAGTACTTC; cdr3_aa: CASSRGGYSYEQYF
d_call: -; clone_size: few; v_call: TRBV20-1; j_call: TRBJ2-7; cdr3_nt: TGCAGTGCTAGAGTCGCAGGGGGGACGAGCAAAAATCCCTACGAGCAGTACTTC; cdr3_aa: CSARVAGGTSKNPYEQYF
d_call: -; clone_size: few; v_call: TRBV12-3/TRBV12-4; j_call: TRBJ2-3; cdr3_nt: TGTGCCAGCAGTCCGGATTTGAGGCTCTACACAGATACGCAGTATTTT; cdr3_aa: CASSPDLRLYTDTQYF
d_call: -; clone_size: few; v_call: TRBV29-1; j_call: TRBJ1-1; cdr3_nt: TGCAGCGCAGAAGGGGGAATGAACACTGAAGCTTTCTTT; cdr3_aa: CSAEGGMNTEAFF
d_call: -; clone_size: -; v_call: TRBV5-8; j_call: TRBJ1-1; cdr3_nt: TGTGCCAGCAGCCCGTTCGGGGGCCCCACTGAAGCTTTCTTT; cdr3_aa: CASSPFGGPTEAFF
d_call: TRBD2; clone_size: once; v_call: TRBV2; j_call: TRBJ2-3; cdr3_nt: TGTGCCAGCCGTGAGACTAGCGGGGCAGGAGATACGCAGTATTTT; cdr3_aa: CASRETSGAGDTQYF
d_call: TRBD1; clone_size: -; v_call: TRBV19; j_call: TRBJ2-1; cdr3_nt: TGTGCCAGTAGGCCGGGACAGGGAGGCGATGAGCAGTTCTTC; cdr3_aa: CASRPGQGGDEQFF
d_call: -; clone_size: -; v_call: TRBV28; j_call: TRBJ2-5; cdr3_nt: TGTGCCAGCAGTTCGCCCGACGGGGGCTATCGGAGGGGGACCCAGTACTTC; cdr3_aa: CASSSPDGGYRRGTQYF
d_call: TRBD1; clone_size: many; v_call: TRBV10-3; j_call: TRBJ1-1; cdr3_nt: TGTGCCGGAGGGGGGACAGCGAACACTGAAGCTTTCTTT; cdr3_aa: CAGGGTANTEAFF
d_call: -; clone_size: many; v_call: TRBV27; j_call: TRBJ1-1; cdr3_nt: TGTGCCAGCAGTTTGGTAGGGGCGGAAGCTTTCTTT; cdr3_aa: CASSLVGAEAFF
d_call: -; clone_size: few; v_call: TRBV28; j_call: TRBJ2-2; cdr3_nt: TGTGCCAGCAGTCCCACCGCGTACAGGGGAGGCACCGGGGAGCTGTTTTTT; cdr3_aa: CASSPTAYRGGTGELFF
d_call: TRBD1; clone_size: -; v_call: TRBV19; j_call: TRBJ1-5; cdr3_nt: TGTGCCAGTAGTGTTGGGACAGGGGTCAATCAGCCCCAGCATTTT; cdr3_aa: CASSVGTGVNQPQHF
d_call: TRBD1; clone_size: -; v_call: TRBV29-1; j_call: TRBJ2-7; cdr3_nt: TGCAGCGTAGGGACAGGGCAGTACTACGAGCAGTACTTC; cdr3_aa: CSVGTGQYYEQYF
d_call: TRBD2; clone_size: many; v_call: TRBV7-9; j_call: TRBJ2-7; cdr3_nt: TGTGCCAGCAGCCTGGGGGGGTCCCAGGGCGATTGGACCTACGAGCAGTACTTC; cdr3_aa: CASSLGGSQGDWTYEQYF
d_call: TRBD1; clone_size: many; v_call: TRBV27; j_call: TRBJ1-5; cdr3_nt: TGTGCCAGCAGTCTTCAGGGGACAGGTCAGCCCCAGCATTTT; cdr3_aa: CASSLQGTGQPQHF
d_call: -; clone_size: once; v_call: TRBV7-9; j_call: TRBJ1-4; cdr3_nt: TGTGCCAGCAGCCTACCGAAGGGTTTATCTAATGAAAAACTGTTTTTT; cdr3_aa: CASSLPKGLSNEKLFF
d_call: -; clone_size: -; v_call: TRBV14; j_call: TRBJ2-2; cdr3_nt: TGTGCCAGCAGCCCTCACCTTTCCACCGGGGAGCTGTTTTTT; cdr3_aa: CASSPHLSTGELFF
d_call: -; clone_size: few; v_call: TRBV2; j_call: TRBJ2-7; cdr3_nt: TGTGCCAGCAGTCCTTACCTCTACGAGCAGTACTTC; cdr3_aa: CASSPYLYEQYF
d_call: -; clone_size: few; v_call: TRBV27; j_call: TRBJ2-3; cdr3_nt: TGTGCCAGCAGTTTAGGAAGGGTTGATACGCAGTATTTT; cdr3_aa: CASSLGRVDTQYF
d_call: TRBD2; clone_size: -; v_call: TRBV7-9; j_call: TRBJ2-5; cdr3_nt: TGTGCCAGCAGCTTAGATACTAGCGAGGTACAGGAGACCCAGTACTTC; cdr3_aa: CASSLDTSEVQETQYF
d_call: TRBD1; clone_size: -; v_call: TRBV6-5; j_call: TRBJ2-3; cdr3_nt: TGTGCCAGCAGTTACTCGCCAGGGGGCCCAGATACGCAGTATTTT; cdr3_aa: CASSYSPGGPDTQYF
d_call: TRBD2; clone_size: -; v_call: TRBV12-3/TRBV12-4; j_call: TRBJ2-7; cdr3_nt: TGTGCCAGCAGTCCGGGGGGGGGACCAATCTACGAGCAGTACTTC; cdr3_aa: CASSPGGGPIYEQYF
d_call: TRBD1; clone_size: -; v_call: TRBV6-4; j_call: TRBJ2-1; cdr3_nt: TGTGCCACCTCGGGACAGACCCACAATGAGCAGTTCTTC; cdr3_aa: CATSGQTHNEQFF
d_call: -; clone_size: -; v_call: TRBV14; j_call: TRBJ2-1; cdr3_nt: TGTGCCAGCAGCCAAGAAGGCAGGCATGAGCAGTTCTTC; cdr3_aa: CASSQEGRHEQFF
d_call: -; clone_size: -; v_call: TRBV7-3; j_call: TRBJ1-6; cdr3_nt: TGTGCCAGCAGCCCGGCGGGGGAGGGTGGATCACCCCTCCACTTT; cdr3_aa: CASSPAGEGGSPLHF
d_call: -; clone_size: few; v_call: TRBV7-9; j_call: TRBJ1-1; cdr3_nt: TGTGCCAGCAGCCAGATCATGAACACTGAAGCTTTCTTT; cdr3_aa: CASSQIMNTEAFF
d_call: TRBD1; clone_size: -; v_call: TRBV29-1; j_call: TRBJ1-1; cdr3_nt: TGCAGCGTTGAAAGGGGGCCGGGGGGCACTGAAGCTTTCTTT; cdr3_aa: CSVERGPGGTEAFF
d_call: TRBD1; clone_size: -; v_call: TRBV18; j_call: TRBJ1-1; cdr3_nt: TGTGCCAGCTCACCGCCCGGGACAGAGAACACTGAAGCTTTCTTT; cdr3_aa: CASSPPGTENTEAFF
d_call: -; clone_size: -; v_call: TRBV6-5; j_call: TRBJ1-1; cdr3_nt: TGTGCCAGCAGTTACCTCTCTCGCCGGGTGGAGAACACTGAAGCTTTCTTT; cdr3_aa: CASSYLSRRVENTEAFF
d_call: TRBD2; clone_size: few; v_call: TRBV4-1; j_call: TRBJ2-4; cdr3_nt: TGCGCCAGCAGCCCATTAGCGGGGGGAACCAAAAACATTCAGTACTTC; cdr3_aa: CASSPLAGGTKNIQYF
d_call: -; clone_size: -; v_call: TRBV28; j_call: TRBJ1-5; cdr3_nt: TGTGCCAGCAGTTTTTTTGCGGGGAGTCAGCCCCAGCATTTT; cdr3_aa: CASSFFAGSQPQHF
d_call: -; clone_size: -; v_call: TRBV2; j_call: TRBJ2-5; cdr3_nt: TGTGCCAGCCCGGTGGGGGGGCCTGCGAAGACCCAGTACTTC; cdr3_aa: CASPVGGPAKTQYF
d_call: -; clone_size: -; v_call: TRBV10-3; j_call: TRBJ2-1; cdr3_nt: TGTGCCATCAGTGAGTCGATTGCCCAGGCCTCCTACAATGAGCAGTTCTTC; cdr3_aa: CAISESIAQASYNEQFF
d_call: -; clone_size: -; v_call: TRBV29-1; j_call: TRBJ2-1; cdr3_nt: TGCAGCTCCACAAGGGAAAGCTCCTACAATGAGCAGTTCTTC; cdr3_aa: CSSTRESSYNEQFF
d_call: -; clone_size: many; v_call: TRBV28; j_call: TRBJ2-5; cdr3_nt: TGTGCCATAGGAGGTAGCGAGGTTGGAGAGACCCAGTACTTC; cdr3_aa: CAIGGSEVGETQYF
d_call: -; clone_size: many; v_call: TRBV12-3/TRBV12-4; j_call: TRBJ2-7; cdr3_nt: TGTGCCAGCAGTTTCGGGACCTTCTACGAGCAGTACTTC; cdr3_aa: CASSFGTFYEQYF
d_call: -; clone_size: -; v_call: TRBV7-8; j_call: TRBJ2-2; cdr3_nt: TGTGCCAGCAGCTTAGTGTGGACGGTTAACACCGGGGAGCTGTTTTTT; cdr3_aa: CASSLVWTVNTGELFF
d_call: -; clone_size: many; v_call: TRBV7-9; j_call: TRBJ2-6; cdr3_nt: TGTGCCAGCAGCCGGGGGCCCGTCGGGGCCAACGTCCTGACTTTC; cdr3_aa: CASSRGPVGANVLTF
d_call: -; clone_size: -; v_call: TRBV2; j_call: TRBJ2-7; cdr3_nt: TGTGCCAGCAGTGCTGGACAGCTGTTCTACGAGCAGTACTTC; cdr3_aa: CASSAGQLFYEQYF
d_call: TRBD2; clone_size: few; v_call: TRBV20-1; j_call: TRBJ2-3; cdr3_nt: TGCAGTGCTATCGGGACTAGCGGGGACCTGTCTTCGCAGTATTTT; cdr3_aa: CSAIGTSGDLSSQYF
d_call: -; clone_size: -; v_call: TRBV6-8; j_call: TRBJ2-3; cdr3_nt: TGTGCCAGCAGTTCAATAGGCGGACTGGATACGCAGTATTTT; cdr3_aa: CASSSIGGLDTQYF
d_call: TRBD1; clone_size: few; v_call: TRBV13; j_call: TRBJ1-4; cdr3_nt: TGTGCCAGCAGCCCCCGGACAGGACCTAATGAAAAACTGTTTTTT; cdr3_aa: CASSPRTGPNEKLFF
d_call: -; clone_size: few; v_call: TRBV6-6; j_call: TRBJ1-1; cdr3_nt: TGTGCCAGCAGTTCGTACAGGGTCTTAGACACTGAAGCTTTCTTT; cdr3_aa: CASSSYRVLDTEAFF
d_call: -; clone_size: few; v_call: TRBV12-3/TRBV12-4; j_call: TRBJ1-1; cdr3_nt: TGTGCCAGCAGTTTGACTCCTGCCCCCTGGGGCACTGAAGCTTTCTTT; cdr3_aa: CASSLTPAPWGTEAFF
d_call: -; clone_size: -; v_call: TRBV10-3; j_call: TRBJ1-2; cdr3_nt: TGTGCCATCAGTGAGAAAGGAACTAATGGCTACACCTTC; cdr3_aa: CAISEKGTNGYTF